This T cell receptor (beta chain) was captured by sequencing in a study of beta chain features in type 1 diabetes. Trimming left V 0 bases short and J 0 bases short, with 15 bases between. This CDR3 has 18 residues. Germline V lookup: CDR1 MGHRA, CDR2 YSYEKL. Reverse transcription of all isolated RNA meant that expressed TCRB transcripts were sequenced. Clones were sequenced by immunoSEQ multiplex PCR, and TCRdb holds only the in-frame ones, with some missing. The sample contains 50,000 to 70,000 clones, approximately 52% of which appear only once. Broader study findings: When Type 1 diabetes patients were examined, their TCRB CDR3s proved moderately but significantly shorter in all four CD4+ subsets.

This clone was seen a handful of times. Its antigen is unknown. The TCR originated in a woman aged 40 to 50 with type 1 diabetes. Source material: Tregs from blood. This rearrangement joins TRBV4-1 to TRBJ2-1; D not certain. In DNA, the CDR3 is TGCGCCAGCAGCCAAGAAATTGATGCGGCTAGCTCCTACAATGAGCAGTTCTTC. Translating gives CASSQEIDAASSYNEQFF.